This T cell receptor (beta chain) is from a study of T-cell reconstitution after alpha-beta-depleted transplantation in children. Trimming stripped 7 bases from V and 4 bases from J, with 14 bases between. This CDR3 comprises 14 residues. Germline V gene lookup returns CDR1 MNHNS and CDR2 SASEGT. It was with unique molecular identifiers that the TCRbeta library was prepared. TCRdb re-analysed the PCR reads in MiXCR, keeping a single row per CDR3 protein. The sample records a few hundred thousand distinct CDR3 sequences, about a tenth being singletons. This clonotype occurred many times. The sequence was obtained from a child under two years old with acute myeloid leukemia, due to receive a stem cell transplant. The V gene is TRBV6-1, the J gene TRBJ1-3; maybe TRBD1 (5 bases). This specimen was PBMCs, taken before TCRalphabeta/CD19-depleted stem cell transplant. CDR3 bases: TGTGCCAGCACCCAATGGGGGGTCGGAAACACCATATATTTT. It encodes CASTQWGVGNTIYF.